In this sample, the clone carrying this T cell receptor (beta chain) turned up a few times. The antigen is unknown. PCR involved 60 Vbeta and 13 Jbeta primers. Some clones are missing from TCRdb's copy, which holds only in-frame ones; the method was immunoSEQ multiplex PCR. The sample comprises about 140,000 clones, roughly 86% of which are singletons, and 3.2% rests with the top ten. This specimen belongs to a study of cytomegalovirus exposure and HLA in healthy donors. The study's findings and limits: Versus the roughly 670-donor mean, an Asian-associated ancestry cluster reportedly showed fewer N-insertions in a later analysis. Later analysis showed most CMV-associated TCR beta chains appearing HLA-restricted.

This CDR3 spans 15 amino acids. CDR1 and CDR2 (germline): MNHNS, SASEGT. V was pared by 3 bases and J by 7 bases, with 18 bases between. The rearrangement links TRBV6-1 to TRBJ1-1, with a tentative D call TRBD1 (6 bases). The clonotype was recovered from a man aged 18 to 30 in good health and CMV-seropositive. The source material was PBMCs. CDR3 nucleotides: TGTGCCAGCAGTGACAGCGAAGGGGGGGCGGATGAAGCTTTCTTT. Translated, it gives CASSDSEGGADEAFF.